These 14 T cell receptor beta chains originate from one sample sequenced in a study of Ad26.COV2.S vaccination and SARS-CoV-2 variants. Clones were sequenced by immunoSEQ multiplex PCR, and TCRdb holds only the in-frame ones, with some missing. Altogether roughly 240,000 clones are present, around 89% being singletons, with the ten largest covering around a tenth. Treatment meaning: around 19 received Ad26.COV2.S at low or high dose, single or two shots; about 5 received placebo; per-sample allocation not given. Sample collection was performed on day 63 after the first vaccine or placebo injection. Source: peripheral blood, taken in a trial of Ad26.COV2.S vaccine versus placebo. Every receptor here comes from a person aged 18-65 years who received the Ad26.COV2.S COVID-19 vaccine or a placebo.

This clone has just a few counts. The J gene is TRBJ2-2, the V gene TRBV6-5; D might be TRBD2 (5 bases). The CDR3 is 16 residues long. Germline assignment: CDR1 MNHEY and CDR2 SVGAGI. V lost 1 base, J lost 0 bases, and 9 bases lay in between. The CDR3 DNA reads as TGTGCCAGCAGTTACTTGACTACTGCGAACACCGGGGAGCTGTTTTTT. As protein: CASSYLTTANTGELFF.

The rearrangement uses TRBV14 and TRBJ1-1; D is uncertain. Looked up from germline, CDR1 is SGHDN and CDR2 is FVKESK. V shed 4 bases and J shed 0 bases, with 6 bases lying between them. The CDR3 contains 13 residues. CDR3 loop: CASSPRMNTEAFF. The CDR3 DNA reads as TGTGCCAGCAGCCCCAGAATGAACACTGAAGCTTTCTTT.

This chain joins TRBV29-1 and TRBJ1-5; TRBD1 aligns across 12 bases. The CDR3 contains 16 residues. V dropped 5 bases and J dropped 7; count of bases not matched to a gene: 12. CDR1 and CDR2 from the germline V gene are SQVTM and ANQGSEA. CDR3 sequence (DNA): TGCAGCGTTAAGGAAAAGGGACAGGGGGCCGGACAGCCCCAGCATTTT. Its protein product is CSVKEKGQGAGQPQHF.

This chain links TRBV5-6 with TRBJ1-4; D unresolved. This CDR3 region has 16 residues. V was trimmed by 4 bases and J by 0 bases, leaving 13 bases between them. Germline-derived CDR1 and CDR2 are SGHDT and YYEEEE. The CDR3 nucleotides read TGTGCCAGCAGCCCGAGGAGGACTGCAACTAATGAAAAACTGTTTTTT. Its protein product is CASSPRRTATNEKLFF.

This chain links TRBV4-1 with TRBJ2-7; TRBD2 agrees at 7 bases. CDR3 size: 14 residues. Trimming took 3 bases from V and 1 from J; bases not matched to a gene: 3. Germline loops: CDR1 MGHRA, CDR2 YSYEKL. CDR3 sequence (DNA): TGCGCCAGCAGCCACATCGGGAGGTCCTACGAGCAGTACTTC. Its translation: CASSHIGRSYEQYF.

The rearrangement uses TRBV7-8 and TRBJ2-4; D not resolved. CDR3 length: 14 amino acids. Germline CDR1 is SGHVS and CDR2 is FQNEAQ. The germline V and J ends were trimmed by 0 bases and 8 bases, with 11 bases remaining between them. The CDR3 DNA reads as TGTGCCAGCAGCTTAGCACCAGATCGGGACATTCAGTACTTC. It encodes CASSLAPDRDIQYF.

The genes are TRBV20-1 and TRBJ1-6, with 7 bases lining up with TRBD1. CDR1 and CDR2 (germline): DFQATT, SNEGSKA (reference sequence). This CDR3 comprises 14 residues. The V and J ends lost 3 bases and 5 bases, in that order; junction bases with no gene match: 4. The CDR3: CSASSGGDNSPLHF. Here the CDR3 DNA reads TGCAGTGCTAGTTCAGGGGGAGATAATTCACCCCTCCACTTT.

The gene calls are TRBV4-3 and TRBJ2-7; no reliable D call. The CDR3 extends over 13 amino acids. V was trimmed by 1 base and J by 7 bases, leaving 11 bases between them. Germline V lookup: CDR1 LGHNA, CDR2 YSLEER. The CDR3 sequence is CASSQGSGVEQYF. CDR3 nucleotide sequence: TGCGCCAGCAGCCAAGGGTCAGGAGTGGAGCAGTACTTC.

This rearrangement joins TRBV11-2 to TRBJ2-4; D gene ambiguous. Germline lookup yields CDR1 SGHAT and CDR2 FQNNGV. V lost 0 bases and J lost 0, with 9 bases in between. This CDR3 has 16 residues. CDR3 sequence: CASSLDLTLAKNIQYF. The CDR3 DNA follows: TGTGCCAGCAGCTTAGATCTAACCCTAGCCAAAAACATTCAGTACTTC.

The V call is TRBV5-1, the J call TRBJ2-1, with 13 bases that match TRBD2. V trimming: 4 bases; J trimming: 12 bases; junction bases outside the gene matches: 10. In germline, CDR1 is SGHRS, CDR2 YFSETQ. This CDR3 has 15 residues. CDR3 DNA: TGCGCCAGCAGCCCCCCCGGGACTAGCGGGGTTAGGCAGTTCTTC. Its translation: CASSPPGTSGVRQFF.

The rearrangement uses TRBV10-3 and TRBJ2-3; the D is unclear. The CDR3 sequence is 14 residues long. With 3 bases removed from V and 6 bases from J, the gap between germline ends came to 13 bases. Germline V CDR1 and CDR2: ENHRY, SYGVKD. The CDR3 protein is CAISETGLGDTQYF. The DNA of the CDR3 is TGTGCCATCAGTGAAACGGGCTTGGGGGATACGCAGTATTTT.

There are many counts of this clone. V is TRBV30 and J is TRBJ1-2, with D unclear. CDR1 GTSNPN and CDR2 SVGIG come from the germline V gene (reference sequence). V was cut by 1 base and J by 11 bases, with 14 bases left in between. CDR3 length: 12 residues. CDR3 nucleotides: TGTGCCTGGAGTGCTCGTCTGGGGAATTACACCTTC. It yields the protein CAWSARLGNYTF.

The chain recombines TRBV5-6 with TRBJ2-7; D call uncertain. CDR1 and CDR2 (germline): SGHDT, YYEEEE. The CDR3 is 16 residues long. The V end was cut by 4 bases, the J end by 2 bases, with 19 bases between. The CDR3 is CASSQPAGQITYEQYF. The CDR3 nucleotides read TGTGCCAGCAGCCAACCCGCAGGTCAGATCACCTACGAGCAGTACTTC.

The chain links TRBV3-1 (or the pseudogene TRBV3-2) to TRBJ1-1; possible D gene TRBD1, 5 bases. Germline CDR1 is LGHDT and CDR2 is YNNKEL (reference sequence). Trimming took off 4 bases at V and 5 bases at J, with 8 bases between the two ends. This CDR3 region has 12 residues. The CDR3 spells CASSPRTTEAFF. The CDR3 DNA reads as TGTGCCAGCAGCCCCCGGACAACTGAAGCTTTCTTT.